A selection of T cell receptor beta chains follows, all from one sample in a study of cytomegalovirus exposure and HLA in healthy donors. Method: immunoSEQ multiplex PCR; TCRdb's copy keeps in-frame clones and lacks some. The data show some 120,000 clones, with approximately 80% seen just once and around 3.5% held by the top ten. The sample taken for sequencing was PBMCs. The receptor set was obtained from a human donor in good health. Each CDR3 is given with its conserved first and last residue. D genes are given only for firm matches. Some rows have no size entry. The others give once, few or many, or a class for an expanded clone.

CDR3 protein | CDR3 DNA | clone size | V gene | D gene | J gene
CASRSQGAGTEAFF | TGTGCCAGCAGGTCCCAGGGGGCTGGCACTGAAGCTTTCTTT | few | TRBV28 | TRBD1 | TRBJ1-1
CASSLAPGNTEAFF | TGTGCCAGCAGCTTGGCTCCGGGGAACACTGAAGCTTTCTTT | few | TRBV5-6 | - | TRBJ1-1
CASSPSGNSYNEQFF | TGTGCCAGCAGCCCTAGCGGGAACTCCTACAATGAGCAGTTCTTC | - | TRBV11-1 | TRBD2 | TRBJ2-1
CASSLGQLAKSYNEQFF | TGTGCCAGCAGTTTAGGGCAGCTAGCGAAGTCTTACAATGAGCAGTTCTTC | - | TRBV28 | - | TRBJ2-1
CATRLDRGVGNTIYF | TGTGCCACCAGGTTGGACAGGGGAGTCGGAAACACCATATATTTT | - | TRBV15 | TRBD1 | TRBJ1-3
CASSQTLGNIQYF | TGCGCCAGCAGCCAGACACTAGGAAACATTCAGTACTTC | - | TRBV4-1 | - | TRBJ2-4
CASSSGANAFTDTQYF | TGCGCCAGCAGCAGCGGGGCGAATGCCTTCACAGATACGCAGTATTTT | - | TRBV5-1 | TRBD2 | TRBJ2-3
CASSLEASGAEYNEQFF | TGTGCCAGCAGCTTGGAAGCTAGCGGGGCAGAGTACAATGAGCAGTTCTTC | - | TRBV11-2 | TRBD2 | TRBJ2-1
CAIRETGYEQYF | TGTGCCATCAGGGAGACCGGGTACGAGCAGTACTTC | - | TRBV10-3 | - | TRBJ2-7
CASKGQGGSSPLHF | TGTGCCAGCAAGGGACAGGGAGGGAGTTCACCCCTCCACTTT | - | TRBV2 | TRBD1 | TRBJ1-6
CASSLGQASYEQYF | TGTGCCAGCAGCTTAGGACAGGCCTCCTACGAGCAGTACTTC | - | TRBV5-5 | TRBD1 | TRBJ2-7
CASSLGAVGGLNTEAFF | TGTGCCAGCAGCTTAGGCGCGGTGGGGGGGTTGAACACTGAAGCTTTCTTT | few | TRBV7-6 | - | TRBJ1-1
CASSLRNRGYTF | TGTGCCAGCAGTTTACGTAACAGAGGCTACACCTTC | - | TRBV28 | - | TRBJ1-2
CASSPQGDTEAFF | TGTGCCAGCTCACCCCAGGGGGACACTGAAGCTTTCTTT | - | TRBV18 | TRBD1 | TRBJ1-1
CASSEGLAIGELFF | TGTGCCAGCAGTGAAGGTCTAGCGATCGGGGAGCTGTTTTTT | - | TRBV6-4 | - | TRBJ2-2
CASSLVDSNQPQHF | TGTGCCAGCAGCCTAGTAGATTCCAATCAGCCCCAGCATTTT | - | TRBV2 | - | TRBJ1-5
CASSTRNPTSGRPYEQYF | TGTGCCAGTAGTACACGAAACCCTACTAGCGGGAGGCCCTACGAGCAGTACTTC | - | TRBV19 | TRBD2 | TRBJ2-7
CASSLGGGAVNTEAFF | TGCGCCAGCAGCTTGGGAGGTGGGGCGGTCAACACTGAAGCTTTCTTT | - | TRBV5-1 | - | TRBJ1-1
CASRTGPSTDTQYF | TGTGCCAGCCGGACAGGGCCGAGCACAGATACGCAGTATTTT | - | TRBV28 | TRBD1 | TRBJ2-3
CASSRTSGMYNEQFF | TGTGCCAGCAGCCGGACTAGCGGGATGTACAATGAGCAGTTCTTC | - | TRBV6-5 | TRBD2 | TRBJ2-1
CASSLLAGGSSYEQYF | TGCGCCAGCAGCTTGTTGGCAGGGGGGAGCTCCTACGAGCAGTACTTC | few | TRBV5-1 | - | TRBJ2-7
CASSPSDRLRYGYTF | TGTGCCAGCAGTCCGTCCGACAGGTTGCGCTATGGCTACACCTTC | few | TRBV28 | - | TRBJ1-2
CASKVGGLNNEQFF | TGTGCCAGCAAGGTGGGAGGGTTAAACAATGAGCAGTTCTTC | - | TRBV6-5 | TRBD2 | TRBJ2-1
CASSQESTGSSYEQYF | TGTGCCAGCAGCCAAGAGTCAACGGGGAGCTCCTACGAGCAGTACTTC | - | TRBV4-2 | - | TRBJ2-7
CASSLWTSGNYEQYF | TGTGCCAGCAGCCTGTGGACTAGCGGAAACTACGAGCAGTACTTC | - | TRBV7-3 | TRBD2 | TRBJ2-7
CASSVSGTGTGLYEQYF | TGCGCCAGCAGCGTGTCGGGGACCGGGACAGGGTTGTACGAGCAGTACTTC | - | TRBV5-1 | TRBD1 | TRBJ2-7
CASSLAPTPGSGPPYEQYF | TGTGCCAGCAGCTTAGCTCCCACCCCCGGCAGCGGTCCCCCCTACGAGCAGTACTTC | - | TRBV11-3 | - | TRBJ2-7
CASSAYRDRDEQYF | TGTGCCAGCAGTGCCTACCGGGACAGGGACGAGCAGTACTTC | - | TRBV25-1 | TRBD1 | TRBJ2-7
CASSYSSAGSDTQYF | TGTGCCAGCAGTTACTCGAGCGCGGGGTCAGATACGCAGTATTTT | - | TRBV6-6 | - | TRBJ2-3